These T cell receptor beta chains were read from a single sample in a study of blood T cell repertoires in COVID-19. This table comes from immunoSEQ multiplex PCR, and its TCRdb copy is limited to in-frame clones, with some not included. Found here are more than 350,000 clones, around 87% of them singletons; the top ten hold approximately 9.3%. The specimen sequenced was PBMCs or T cells enriched from blood (not recorded which). These receptors all stem from a woman aged 50 to 60 who had recovered from COVID-19. Both conserved end residues are part of each CDR3. D genes are given only for firm matches. Clone size is not always given. Where it is, it says once, few, many or a class for expanded clones.

D: .
J: TRBJ2-1
size: .
V: TRBV5-5
DNA: TGTGCCAGCAGCCGAACCGAGCAGAGGAATGAGCAGTTCTTC
CDR3: CASSRTEQRNEQFF

D: .
J: TRBJ1-1
size: few
V: TRBV7-9
DNA: TGTGCCAACATAACTTATTGGTTCCCTGTCGGCCAGCGGAGGACTGAAGCTTTCTTT
CDR3: CANITYWFPVGQRRTEAFF

D: TRBD1
J: TRBJ1-1
size: .
V: TRBV6-5
DNA: TGTGCCACCACAAGACAGGGAGGTACTGAAGCTTTCTTT
CDR3: CATTRQGGTEAFF

D: .
J: TRBJ1-2
size: .
V: TRBV4-1
DNA: TGCGCCAGCAGCCAACCCGACACTTATGGCTACACCTTC
CDR3: CASSQPDTYGYTF

D: TRBD2
J: TRBJ2-1
size: .
V: TRBV4-1
DNA: TGCGCCAGCAGCCAAGTTGTCAGCGGGGGGGCCGGACACAATGAGCAGTTCTTC
CDR3: CASSQVVSGGAGHNEQFF

D: TRBD1
J: TRBJ1-1
size: once
V: TRBV28
DNA: TGTGCCAGCAGGCTGACAGGGAGCACTGAAGCTTTCTTT
CDR3: CASRLTGSTEAFF

D: TRBD1
J: TRBJ1-6
size: .
V: TRBV9
DNA: TGTGCCAGCAGCGACCCCCCGGACAGGGTAAATTCACCCCTCCACTTT
CDR3: CASSDPPDRVNSPLHF

D: .
J: TRBJ1-5
size: .
V: TRBV30
DNA: TGTGCCTGGAGTGTACGGACGGGGCAGCCCCAGCATTTT
CDR3: CAWSVRTGQPQHF

D: .
J: TRBJ1-6
size: .
V: TRBV5-1
DNA: TGCGCCAGCAGCCGCTCAAAGAGTGAGGCCCTCCACTTT
CDR3: CASSRSKSEALHF

D: .
J: TRBJ1-2
size: .
V: TRBV5-6
DNA: TGTGCCAGCAGCGAGCCAGGGAAAGGCTACACCTTC
CDR3: CASSEPGKGYTF

D: .
J: TRBJ1-6
size: .
V: TRBV4-1
DNA: TGCGCCAGCAGCCTCGCGGTGGCACAGGGAAGTTCACCCCTCCACTTT
CDR3: CASSLAVAQGSSPLHF

D: TRBD1
J: TRBJ1-2
size: .
V: TRBV3-1/TRBV3-2
DNA: TGTGCCAGCAGCCAAATGCGGACAGGGGGTTTCTATGGCTACACCTTC
CDR3: CASSQMRTGGFYGYTF

D: .
J: TRBJ1-1
size: .
V: TRBV4-2
DNA: TGTGCCAGCAGCCAAGGTCACAGGATGAACACTGAAGCTTTCTTT
CDR3: CASSQGHRMNTEAFF

D: .
J: TRBJ2-3
size: .
V: TRBV5-5
DNA: TGTGCCAGCTCTGACTCCTTGGATACGCAGTATTTT
CDR3: CASSDSLDTQYF

D: TRBD1
J: TRBJ1-2
size: few
V: TRBV28
DNA: TGTGCCAGCAGTTCGGCCGGGACAGGGGGCACGGGCTACACCTTC
CDR3: CASSSAGTGGTGYTF

D: .
J: TRBJ1-1
size: .
V: TRBV7-2
DNA: TGTGCCAGCAGCCAATTGGGTCTAGGGGGAAAGACTGAAGCTTTCTTT
CDR3: CASSQLGLGGKTEAFF

D: TRBD1
J: TRBJ1-6
size: .
V: TRBV7-9
DNA: TGTGCCAGCAGTCTGACAGGGGGCTCCTATAATTCACCCCTCCACTTT
CDR3: CASSLTGGSYNSPLHF

D: TRBD2
J: TRBJ2-5
size: .
V: TRBV2
DNA: TGTGCCAGCAGTGAGTCAGCGGGAGGGTGGACCCAGTACTTC
CDR3: CASSESAGGWTQYF

D: .
J: TRBJ1-1
size: .
V: TRBV6-5
DNA: TGTGCCAGCAGTTACCTACCGACAGGAATGAACACTGAAGCTTTCTTT
CDR3: CASSYLPTGMNTEAFF

D: .
J: TRBJ1-5
size: .
V: TRBV4-2
DNA: TGTGCCAGTGGGGGGTCGGGGCAGCCCCAGCATTTT
CDR3: CASGGSGQPQHF

D: TRBD1
J: TRBJ2-5
size: .
V: TRBV29-1
DNA: TGCAGCGTCATCAGGGGGCGCGGAGAGACCCAGTACTTC
CDR3: CSVIRGRGETQYF

D: TRBD1
J: TRBJ1-1
size: .
V: TRBV2
DNA: TGTGCCAGCAGCCTCTCCGCCTCATCGGGGACAGTTTACACTGAAGCTTTCTTT
CDR3: CASSLSASSGTVYTEAFF

D: .
J: TRBJ2-5
size: .
V: TRBV7-9
DNA: TGTGCCAGCACCCTACGAGGGGGCCAAGAGACCCAGTACTTC
CDR3: CASTLRGGQETQYF

D: .
J: TRBJ1-5
size: .
V: TRBV30
DNA: TGTGCCTGGAGTGTACGGGGGGCGCGAGGTCAGCCCCAGCATTTT
CDR3: CAWSVRGARGQPQHF

D: TRBD1
J: TRBJ1-4
size: once
V: TRBV7-9
DNA: TGTGCCAGCAGCTTAAGGGGACAGGGGCATGAAAAACTGTTTTTT
CDR3: CASSLRGQGHEKLFF

D: .
J: TRBJ2-2
size: .
V: TRBV28
DNA: TGTGCCAGCAGTTTACCCTCCTCGGTGTACACCGGGGAGCTGTTTTTT
CDR3: CASSLPSSVYTGELFF

D: .
J: TRBJ1-2
size: .
V: TRBV28
DNA: TGTGCCAGCAGTTTCCCCCGGGAAGCCCTCTATGGCTACACCTTC
CDR3: CASSFPREALYGYTF

D: .
J: TRBJ1-1
size: .
V: TRBV28
DNA: TGTGCCAGCAGTTTATGGGACAGCCTTGGAGGCGCTGAAGCTTTCTTT
CDR3: CASSLWDSLGGAEAFF

D: TRBD1
J: TRBJ1-4
size: .
V: TRBV14
DNA: TGTGCCAGCAGCCTCAGGGGGCTTGGTAATGAAAAACTGTTTTTT
CDR3: CASSLRGLGNEKLFF

D: .
J: TRBJ2-5
size: .
V: TRBV7-9
DNA: TGTGCCAGCAGCGAAGACTATTTGGAGACCCAGTACTTC
CDR3: CASSEDYLETQYF